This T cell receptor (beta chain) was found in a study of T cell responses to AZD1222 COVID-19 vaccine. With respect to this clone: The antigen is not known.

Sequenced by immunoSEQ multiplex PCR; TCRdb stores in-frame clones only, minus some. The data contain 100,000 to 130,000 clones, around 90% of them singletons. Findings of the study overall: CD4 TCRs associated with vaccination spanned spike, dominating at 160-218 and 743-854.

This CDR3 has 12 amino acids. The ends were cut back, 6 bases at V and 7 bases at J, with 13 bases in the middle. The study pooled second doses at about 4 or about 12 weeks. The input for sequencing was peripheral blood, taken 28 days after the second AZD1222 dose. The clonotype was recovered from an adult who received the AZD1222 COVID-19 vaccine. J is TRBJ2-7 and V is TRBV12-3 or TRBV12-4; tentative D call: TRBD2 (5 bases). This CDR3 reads CASSMVRGEQYF. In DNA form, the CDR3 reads TGTGCCAGCAGCATGGTTCGCGGGGAGCAGTACTTC.